One and the same sample provided the 18 T cell receptor beta chains below, sequenced in a study of cytomegalovirus exposure and HLA in healthy donors. The PCR was carried out with 60 Vbeta primers and 13 Jbeta primers. The repertoire was sequenced with immunoSEQ multiplex PCR; TCRdb's copy has only in-frame clones and lacks some. The top ten hold 1% of the sample, which has roughly 130,000 clones, 80% seen once. Sequencing was done on a sample of PBMCs. These receptors were taken from a man between 40 and 49 years old in good health and CMV-seronegative.

CDR3 loop: CSAVGGGVNTEAFF. DNA for the CDR3: TGCAGCGCCGTGGGGGGAGGCGTGAACACTGAAGCTTTCTTT. The chain uses TRBV29-1 and TRBJ1-1; D might be TRBD1 (5 bases). The germline V and J ends were trimmed by 7 bases and 0 bases, with 15 bases remaining between them. The CDR3 runs 14 residues. Germline CDR1 reads SQVTM; CDR2 reads ANQGSEA.

The chain links TRBV5-5 to TRBJ1-4, with 8 bases that match TRBD1. The CDR3 has 14 residues. In germline, CDR1 is SGHKS, CDR2 YYEKEE (reference sequence). V was clipped by 2 bases and J by 6 bases; unmatched bases: 3. The CDR3 region has the DNA TGTGCCAGCAGCTTCGGACAGGGTGATGAAAAACTGTTTTTT. It translates to CASSFGQGDEKLFF.

The chain is built from TRBV29-1 and TRBJ1-1; D is unclear. V shed 6 bases and J shed 6 bases, with 11 bases lying between them. Per the germline V gene, CDR1 is SQVTM and CDR2 is ANQGSEA. The CDR3 has 11 residues. This CDR3 reads CSVTGGAEAFF. The CDR3 DNA reads TGCAGCGTGACGGGTGGCGCTGAAGCTTTCTTT.

CDR3 bases: TGTGCCAGCTCACCAGAGGATGGCTACACCTTC. It encodes CASSPEDGYTF. The V and J genes are TRBV18 and TRBJ1-2; D is ambiguous. Trimming removed 2 bases from V and 6 bases from J, with 4 bases in between. Germline CDR1 KGHSH, CDR2 LQKENI. This CDR3 is 11 amino acids long.

The chain carries TRBV19 and TRBJ1-6; weak D call: TRBD1 (5 bases). Germline CDR1 reads LNHDA; CDR2 reads SQIVND (reference sequence). CDR3 size: 14 residues. V shed 4 bases and J shed 4 bases, with 8 bases lying between them. The CDR3 is CASSTPGYNSPLHF. In DNA, the CDR3 is TGTGCCAGTAGTACTCCAGGGTATAATTCACCCCTCCACTTT.

J is TRBJ2-2 and V is TRBV7-3, with 9 bases matching TRBD1. V was pared by 1 base and J by 6 bases, with 6 bases of the junction left unmatched. Looked up from germline, CDR1 is SGHTA and CDR2 is FQGTGA. This CDR3 region has 16 residues. CDR3 DNA sequence: TGTGCCAGCAGCTTAAGGGCCGGGACAGGGTCCGGGGAGCTGTTTTTT. Amino acid sequence: CASSLRAGTGSGELFF.

The CDR3 protein is CASSPRTGGEQYF. The CDR3 DNA reads as TGCGCCAGCAGCCCAAGGACAGGGGGCGAGCAGTACTTC. The chain uses TRBV10-2 and TRBJ2-7; 10 bases agree with TRBD1. The CDR3 has 13 residues. Germline trimming cut 6 bases from V and 6 bases from J; bases unmatched to any gene: 5. The V gene's germline CDR1 is WSHSY and CDR2 SAAADI.

This chain connects TRBV7-9 to TRBJ2-2, with 8 bases fitting TRBD1. Germline V CDR1 and CDR2: SEHNR, FQNEAQ (reference sequence). Losses at the gene ends were 7 bases for V and 7 bases for J; bases not matched to a gene: 11. The CDR3 contains 15 residues. This CDR3 is CASTLGQGVGGELFF. CDR3 coding DNA: TGTGCCAGCACACTCGGACAGGGCGTCGGCGGGGAGCTGTTTTTT.

V usage is TRBV18 and J usage is TRBJ2-7, with 8 bases aligning to TRBD2. CDR3 length: 15 amino acids. The V segment lost 0 bases and the J segment 4 bases; nucleotides outside the gene matches: 5. Looked up from germline, CDR1 is KGHSH and CDR2 is LQKENI. The CDR3 reads CASSPPGTSSYEQYF. The CDR3 DNA sequence: TGTGCCAGCTCACCACCCGGGACTAGTTCTTACGAGCAGTACTTC. Drawing the rest from reference TRBV18 and TRBJ2-7, the complete variable domain is NAGVMQNPRHLVRRRGQEARLRCSPMKGHSHVYWYRQLPEEGLKFMVYLQKENIIDESGMPKERFSAEFPKEGPSILRIQQVVRGDSAAYFCASSPPGTSSYEQYFGPGTRLTVT.

The V and J genes are TRBV4-2 and TRBJ2-3; a weak D match, TRBD2 (5 bases). In germline, CDR1 is LGHNA, CDR2 YNFKEQ. V was clipped by 3 bases and J by 6 bases, with 16 bases between them. The CDR3 extends over 15 amino acids. The CDR3: CASSHTSGDGDTQYF. CDR3 nucleotides: TGTGCCAGCAGCCATACCTCCGGGGATGGGGATACGCAGTATTTT.

CDR3 region: CASSIIGTGTGLGQPQHF. CDR3 in DNA: TGTGCCAGTAGTATTATTGGGACCGGGACAGGGTTGGGGCAGCCCCAGCATTTT. The V call is TRBV19, the J call TRBJ1-5; 9 nucleotides agree with TRBD1. J lost 7 bases, V lost 3 bases, and 16 bases had no gene match. The CDR3 loop spans 18 amino acids. The germline gives CDR1 LNHDA, CDR2 SQIVND (reference sequence).

The chain employs TRBV5-4 and TRBJ2-3; D might be TRBD1 (6 bases). Trimming removed 3 bases at V and 4 bases at J, with 18 bases between. This CDR3 is 16 amino acids long. The germline V gene has CDR1 SGHNT and CDR2 YYREEE (reference sequence). The CDR3 protein is CASSWKNGQSPDTQYF. In DNA form, the CDR3 reads TGTGCCAGCAGCTGGAAAAACGGACAGTCTCCAGATACGCAGTATTTT. Variable domain in full (rest from reference TRBV5-4 and TRBJ2-3): ETGVTQSPTHLIKTRGQQVTLRCSSQSGHNTVSWYQQALGQGPQFIFQYYREEENGRGNFPPRFSGLQFPNYSSELNVNALELDDSALYLCASSWKNGQSPDTQYFGPGTRLTVL.

This chain links TRBV5-1 with TRBJ1-1; a weak D match, TRBD1 (6 bases). Germline-derived CDR1 and CDR2 are SGHRS and YFSETQ. The CDR3 runs 16 residues. V was trimmed by 0 bases and J by 7 bases, leaving 19 bases between them. CDR3 DNA sequence: TGCGCCAGCAGCTTGGGACCTCAGGGGCCCCGGGGTGAAGCTTTCTTT. Translating gives CASSLGPQGPRGEAFF.

This chain uses TRBV6-4 with TRBJ2-1; a weak D match, TRBD2 (5 bases). Germline-derived CDR1 and CDR2 are MRHNA and SNTAGT. V lost 5 bases and J 10 bases, leaving 18 bases between the germline ends. The CDR3 is 14 amino acids. Written as DNA, the CDR3 is TGTGCCAGCAGTCCTCTTGAGGGCGTCGGGGAGCAGTTCTTC. It translates to CASSPLEGVGEQFF.

This clone was recorded only once. V is TRBV5-8 and J is TRBJ2-4; TRBD1 matches 9 bases. Trimming removed 6 bases from V and 8 bases from J; junction bases left unmatched: 12. Germline V gives CDR1 SGHTS, CDR2 YDEGEE. The CDR3 is 15 residues long. The CDR3 DNA sequence: TGTGCCAGCAACACGCCAACAGGGGGCTGGGACATTCAGTACTTC. Translated, it gives CASNTPTGGWDIQYF. Looking up the rest from reference TRBV5-8 and TRBJ2-4 gives the full variable domain: EAGVTQSPTHLIKTRGQQATLRCSPISGHTSVYWYQQALGLGLQFLLWYDEGEERNRGNFPPRFSGRQFPNYSSELNVNALELEDSALYLCASNTPTGGWDIQYFGAGTRLSVL.

This clone has only a few counts. The chain uses TRBV28 and TRBJ1-4, with TRBD1 identical over 7 bases. V shed 8 bases, J shed 2 bases, and the junction held 2 bases outside the gene matches. CDR3 length: 13 residues. CDR1 is MDHEN, CDR2 SYDVKM, per germline. CDR3 coding DNA: TGTGCCAGCTCGACAGGGACTAATGAAAAACTGTTTTTT. Amino acids: CASSTGTNEKLFF.

This clone showed up just once. This chain links TRBV27 with TRBJ2-3, with 7 bases matching TRBD1. Germline values: CDR1 MNHEY, CDR2 SMNVEV (reference sequence). The CDR3 extends over 15 amino acids. The J segment lost 2 bases and the V segment lost 5 bases, leaving 7 bases of the junction unmatched. In DNA, the CDR3 is TGTGCCAGCAGTCTCGGGACAGAGAACACAGATACGCAGTATTTT. Its translation: CASSLGTENTDTQYF.

The chain has TRBV29-1 and TRBJ1-3; no definite D call. The CDR3 extends over 13 amino acids. Germline V gene data show CDR1 as SQVTM and CDR2 as ANQGSEA. The V gene lost 4 bases and the J gene lost 0 bases, with 7 bases spanning the gap. This chain's CDR3 is CSVGQNSGNTIYF. CDR3 bases: TGCAGCGTTGGGCAAAACTCTGGAAACACCATATATTTT.